Below, 32 T cell receptor beta chains from the same sample are listed, as sequenced in a study of human T cells and chemical hapten exposure (dated by TCRdb to the early 2020s). Receptor amplification or capture employed RACE. These reads were obtained on a NextSeq 500. TCRdb handled the public reads itself, with Q25 trimming in fastp and clone calling in MiXCR, and kept productive beta chains. Rows with one shared CDR3 protein collapse into an entry with the most common genes and DNA. The sample table records 80,000 to 100,000 distinct CDR3 sequences; roughly 10% of these occur just once. The ten largest clones take up more than 3% of the sample. The sample's time point label, decoded: patch test 3, about 24 weeks after DPC sensitization. What this sample's treatment or condition label stands for: therapeutic diphenylcyclopropenone sensitization with weekly scalp DPC. This specimen consisted of whole blood, obtained in connection with sensitization to the hapten diphenylcyclopropenone (DPC). Source of these receptors: a woman aged 45-65 years with alopecia areata. Some clones in this sample may be carry-over from other donors' samples.

This clonotype was detected a few times. The chain uses TRBV5-4 and TRBJ2-1; the match to TRBD2 covers 9 bases. The CDR3 is made up of 16 amino acids. Germline values: CDR1 SGHNT, CDR2 YYREEE (reference sequence). The ends lost 4 bases at V and 2 bases at J; junction bases unmatched: 7. The CDR3 DNA reads TGTGCCAGCAGCCCGATAGCGGGAGCGGCCTACAATGAGCAGTTCTTC. Translating gives CASSPIAGAAYNEQFF. Full variable domain (missing parts from reference TRBV5-4 and TRBJ2-1): ETGVTQSPTHLIKTRGQQVTLRCSSQSGHNTVSWYQQALGQGPQFIFQYYREEENGRGNFPPRFSGLQFPNYSSELNVNALELDDSALYLCASSPIAGAAYNEQFFGPGTRLTVL.

V usage is TRBV20-1 and J usage is TRBJ2-4, with D perhaps matching TRBD2 (6 bases). Germline CDR1 is DFQATT and CDR2 is SNEGSKA (reference sequence). V dropped 1 base and J dropped 15 bases, with 16 bases sitting between them. This CDR3 region has 12 residues. The CDR3 coding sequence is TGCAGTGCTAGAGCGGGTGTGGGGGACTCGTACTTC. Translating it yields CSARAGVGDSYF.

This clonotype occurred many times. J is TRBJ2-1 and V is TRBV19; a possible D gene is TRBD2 (5 bases). Germline CDR1 and CDR2: LNHDA and SQIVND (reference sequence). Trimming removed 3 bases from V and 4 bases from J, with 10 bases in between. This CDR3 region has 14 residues. CDR3 DNA sequence: TGTGCCAGTAGTATTCTGCGAGGGTACAATGAGCAGTTCTTC. This translates into CASSILRGYNEQFF. Drawing the rest from reference TRBV19 and TRBJ2-1, the complete variable domain is DGGITQSPKYLFRKEGQNVTLSCEQNLNHDAMYWYRQDPGQGLRLIYYSQIVNDFQKGDIAEGYSVSREKKESFPLTVTSAQKNPTAFYLCASSILRGYNEQFFGPGTRLTVL.

This chain connects TRBV4-3 to TRBJ2-5; D uncertain. Trimming left V 1 base short and J 0 bases short, with 6 bases between. The CDR3 covers 14 residues. The germline V gene encodes CDR1 LGHNA and CDR2 YSLEER. This chain's CDR3 is CASSQVGDQETQYF. CDR3 coding DNA: TGCGCCAGCAGCCAAGTCGGCGACCAAGAGACCCAGTACTTC.

The sample holds many counts of this clonotype. The V gene is TRBV5-1, the J gene TRBJ2-7; TRBD2 is a possible D gene (5 bases). CDR3 size: 12 residues. The germline V gene has CDR1 SGHRS and CDR2 YFSETQ. V dropped 2 bases and J dropped 6 bases, with 9 bases sitting between them. This CDR3 reads CASSFASREQYF. In DNA, the CDR3 is TGCGCCAGCAGCTTCGCTAGCCGCGAGCAGTACTTC.

This clonotype showed up just a few times. V is TRBV18 and J is TRBJ2-1; weak D call: TRBD2 (7 bases). The CDR3 consists of 15 residues. Germline-derived CDR1 and CDR2 are KGHSH and LQKENI. V was trimmed by 6 bases and J by 6 bases, leaving 18 bases between them. In DNA, the CDR3 is TGTGCCAGCTCCCCAGGGGCGGGAGTTCTCAATGAGCAGTTCTTC. This sequence encodes CASSPGAGVLNEQFF.

The J gene is TRBJ2-3, the V gene TRBV7-9; 7 nucleotides match TRBD1. Germline V gives CDR1 SEHNR, CDR2 FQNEAQ (reference sequence). There are 15 residues in the CDR3. After removal of 4 bases from V and 1 base from J, the junction contained 5 bases not matched to a gene. For the CDR3, the DNA is TGTGCCAGCAGCTGGGGACAGTCAGGCACAGATACGCAGTATTTT. It encodes CASSWGQSGTDTQYF.

The table lists this clonotype with many counts. This rearrangement joins TRBV4-1 to TRBJ2-7; 8 bases line up with TRBD2. There are 14 residues in the CDR3. From germline, CDR1 is MGHRA and CDR2 YSYEKL. J was trimmed by 6 bases and V by 2 bases; bases with no gene match: 6. The CDR3 coding sequence is TGCGCCAGCAGCCAACCGGGACTAGACGTCGAGCAGTACTTC. It translates to CASSQPGLDVEQYF.

This clonotype was observed many times. The chain recombines TRBV3-1 with TRBJ1-1; D not resolved. V lost 4 bases, J lost 0 bases, and 9 bases lay in between. CDR3 size: 14 residues. Germline values: CDR1 LGHDT, CDR2 YNNKEL (reference sequence). CDR3 protein: CASSPFTVNTEAFF. As DNA, the CDR3 is TGTGCCAGCAGCCCCTTTACAGTGAACACTGAAGCTTTCTTT.

This chain uses TRBV25-1 with TRBJ1-6; TRBD1 aligns across 8 bases. J lost 11 bases, V lost 6 bases, and 6 bases had no gene match. The germline CDR1 and CDR2 sequences are MGHDK and SYGVNS. The CDR3 covers 13 residues. The CDR3 nucleotides read TGTGCCAGCAGGTTACGGGACAGGACACCCCTCCACTTT. Encoded protein: CASRLRDRTPLHF.

This clonotype showed up many times. The chain has TRBV29-1 and TRBJ2-3; 10 bases are a match to TRBD2. The CDR3 length is 13 residues. Germline V gene sequence: CDR1 SQVTM, CDR2 ANQGSEA. V was clipped by 4 bases and J by 7 bases; unmatched bases: 5. In DNA, the CDR3 is TGCAGCGTTGGAGCTAGCGGGAGATATACGCAGTATTTT. Translation: CSVGASGRYTQYF.

This clonotype was recorded at least ten times. This rearrangement joins TRBV5-1 to TRBJ1-4; 11 nucleotides align to TRBD1. Germline V gives CDR1 SGHRS, CDR2 YFSETQ. With V trimmed by 3 bases and J by 0 bases, 4 bases remained unmatched. The CDR3 is 17 residues long. CDR3: CASSSGQGVSTNEKLFF. CDR3 sequence (DNA): TGCGCCAGCAGCTCGGGACAGGGGGTCTCAACTAATGAAAAACTGTTTTTT.

Only a few counts were recorded for this clonotype. CDR3 amino acids: CASSAGGLEAFF. The CDR3 coding sequence is TGTGCCAGCTCTGCGGGGGGCCTTGAAGCTTTCTTT. V and J are TRBV11-2 and TRBJ1-1, with D tentatively TRBD1 (6 bases). The CDR3 length is 12 residues. Germline V gives CDR1 SGHAT, CDR2 FQNNGV. Between the trimmed V and J ends, which lost 8 bases and 7 bases, there was a span of 14 bases.

This clonotype was counted only a few times. The gene calls are TRBV18 and TRBJ2-3, with D perhaps matching TRBD2 (6 bases). CDR1 KGHSH and CDR2 LQKENI come from the germline V gene. This CDR3 has 18 amino acids. Deletions cut 6 bases from V and 0 bases from J, with 22 bases between. CDR3 coding DNA: TGTGCCAGCTCGTCTGTACTGGCGGGACTCACTAGCACAGATACGCAGTATTTT. It is translated as CASSSVLAGLTSTDTQYF.

This clonotype has ten or more counts. V gene TRBV5-1 combines with J gene TRBJ2-3; no clear D gene. Germline-derived CDR1 and CDR2 are SGHRS and YFSETQ. The CDR3 extends over 11 amino acids. V was pared by 3 bases and J by 2 bases, with 1 base between. The CDR3 region is CASSSTDTQYF. The CDR3 region has the DNA TGCGCCAGCAGCTCCACAGATACGCAGTATTTT.

V usage is TRBV11-3 and J usage is TRBJ2-1; D gene ambiguous. Germline V CDR1 and CDR2: SGHNT, YENEEA. V was pared by 0 bases and J by 8 bases, with 5 bases between. There are 12 residues in the CDR3. The CDR3 here is CASSLEEDEQFF. As DNA, the CDR3 is TGTGCCAGCAGCTTAGAAGAGGATGAGCAGTTCTTC.

The sample holds many counts of this clonotype. The rearrangement uses TRBV11-2 and TRBJ2-7; 9 bases line up with TRBD2. Germline V gene lookup returns CDR1 SGHAT and CDR2 FQNNGV. The CDR3 spans 15 residues. The junction had 12 bases not matched to a gene; V was cut back by 5 bases and J by 7 bases. The CDR3 DNA reads as TGTGCCAGCAGCCCCCTGGGGAGCGGGGGGTATGAGCAGTACTTC. This translates into CASSPLGSGGYEQYF. Based on the CDR3 plus reference TRBV11-2 and TRBJ2-7, the full variable domain is EAGVAQSPRYKIIEKRQSVAFWCNPISGHATLYWYQQILGQGPKLLIQFQNNGVVDDSQLPKDRFSAERLKGVDSTLKIQPAKLEDSAVYLCASSPLGSGGYEQYFGPGTRLTVT.

This clonotype has a handful of counts. The rearrangement links TRBV5-1 to TRBJ2-7, with 8 positions matching TRBD1. CDR1 is SGHRS and CDR2 is YFSETQ in the germline V gene. Trimming at V came to 4 bases and at J to 4 bases, leaving 4 bases not matched to a gene. The CDR3 is 13 residues long. The CDR3 here is CASSGQGWYEQYF. The CDR3 DNA sequence: TGCGCCAGCAGCGGACAGGGCTGGTACGAGCAGTACTTC.

This clonotype was counted between two and nine times. The chain employs TRBV15 and TRBJ1-2, with 7 bases aligning to TRBD1. CDR3 length equals 15 residues. V lost 5 bases to trimming and J lost 4 bases; unmatched junction nucleotides: 10. Germline V gene sequence: CDR1 LNHNV, CDR2 YYDKDF (reference sequence). The CDR3 DNA is TGTGCCACCAGCCTCCGACAGGGCCGGTTCTATGGCTACACCTTC. Amino acids: CATSLRQGRFYGYTF.

This clonotype was seen at least ten times. V usage is TRBV29-1 and J usage is TRBJ1-2, with TRBD1 identical over 9 bases. Germline CDR1 is SQVTM and CDR2 is ANQGSEA. CDR3 length: 13 residues. Trimming took 7 bases from V and 7 from J; bases not matched to a gene: 10. CDR3 nucleotides: TGCAGCGCGATACAGGGGGCTATAGGTGGCTACACCTTC. Protein product: CSAIQGAIGGYTF. The variable domain in full, with the rest retrieved from reference TRBV29-1 and TRBJ1-2, is SAVISQKPSRDICQRGTSLTIQCQVDSQVTMMFWYRQQPGQSLTLIATANQGSEATYESGFVIDKFPISRPNLTFSTLTVSNMSPEDSSIYLCSAIQGAIGGYTFGSGTRLTVV.

V and J are TRBV28 and TRBJ2-2; maybe TRBD2 (6 bases). Germline CDR1 and CDR2: MDHEN and SYDVKM. CDR3 size: 14 residues. With 3 bases removed from V and 6 bases from J, the gap between germline ends came to 11 bases. The CDR3 DNA reads as TGTGCCAGCAGTTTTCTGGGAGGATCCGGGGAGCTGTTTTTT. This sequence encodes CASSFLGGSGELFF.

There are many counts of this clonotype. This CDR3 reads CASSPYAGTSSTEAFF. The CDR3 DNA is TGTGCCAGTAGTCCTTACGCCGGGACATCGAGCACTGAAGCTTTCTTT. The chain is built from TRBV19 and TRBJ1-1; a weak D match, TRBD1 (6 bases). Trimming stripped 5 bases from V and 4 bases from J, with 20 bases between. CDR3 size: 16 residues. Germline values: CDR1 LNHDA, CDR2 SQIVND (reference sequence). Complete variable domain (other parts from reference TRBV19 and TRBJ1-1): DGGITQSPKYLFRKEGQNVTLSCEQNLNHDAMYWYRQDPGQGLRLIYYSQIVNDFQKGDIAEGYSVSREKKESFPLTVTSAQKNPTAFYLCASSPYAGTSSTEAFFGQGTRLTVV.

As for this clonotype: This may be a read error, as it is one base from a much larger clone. V usage is TRBV27 and J usage is TRBJ1-5; a weak D match, TRBD1 (5 bases). The germline gives CDR1 MNHEY, CDR2 SMNVEV (reference sequence). V lost 5 bases and J 6 bases, leaving 14 bases between the germline ends. The CDR3 extends over 14 amino acids. CDR3 in amino acids: CASSPGLSCQPQHF. CDR3 bases: TGTGCCAGCAGTCCGGGACTTTCGTGTCAGCCCCAGCATTTT.

This clonotype showed up many times. The CDR3 here is CASSPTGGSQPQHF. As DNA, the CDR3 is TGTGCCAGCAGTCCTACCGGCGGTTCCCAGCCCCAGCATTTT. This rearrangement joins TRBV12-3 or TRBV12-4 to TRBJ1-5, with D hard to call. The CDR3 totals 14 residues. V dropped 5 bases and J dropped 7 bases, with 15 bases sitting between them.

Ten or more counts support this clonotype. The chain couples TRBV7-3 to TRBJ2-1; TRBD2 agrees at 14 bases. Germline V gives CDR1 SGHTA, CDR2 FQGTGA. There are 17 residues in the CDR3. V dropped 5 bases and J dropped 8; count of bases not matched to a gene: 11. The CDR3 sequence: CASSPMTSGRAGHEQFF. In DNA, the CDR3 is TGTGCCAGCAGCCCGATGACTAGCGGGAGGGCCGGGCATGAGCAGTTCTTC.

This clonotype was observed at least ten times. The rearrangement links TRBV20-1 to TRBJ2-5; D gene unclear. Germline loops: CDR1 DFQATT, CDR2 SNEGSKA (reference sequence). The ends were cut back, 3 bases at V and 5 bases at J, with 4 bases in the middle. The CDR3 covers 10 residues. The CDR3 DNA is TGCAGTGCTAGCTGGGAGACCCAGTACTTC. As protein: CSASWETQYF.

The CDR3: CASSLGRNSYNEQFF. In nucleotides, the CDR3 is TGTGCCAGCAGCTTAGGTCGGAACTCCTACAATGAGCAGTTCTTC. V usage is TRBV11-1 and J usage is TRBJ2-1; D not resolved. The CDR3 totals 15 residues. Trimming shortened V by 1 base and J by 0 bases, and 7 bases separated the two germline ends. CDR1 SGHAT and CDR2 FQDESV come from the germline V gene (reference sequence).

This clonotype is classed as medium-sized. In nucleotides, the CDR3 is TGTGCCAGCAGCCCGGGACAGGGTAGCAATCAGCCCCAGCATTTT. Translating gives CASSPGQGSNQPQHF. The J gene is TRBJ1-5, the V gene TRBV12-3 or TRBV12-4; 9 bases match TRBD1. The CDR3 consists of 15 residues. J was trimmed by 0 bases and V by 6 bases; bases with no gene match: 3.

The sample holds many counts of this clonotype. This CDR3 reads CASSATNVLGNTIYF. Here the CDR3 DNA reads TGTGCCAGCAGTGCCACCAATGTTCTTGGAAACACCATATATTTT. The V call is TRBV2, the J call TRBJ1-3; D is ambiguous. The CDR3 consists of 15 residues. The V end lost 4 bases, the J end lost 3 bases, and 13 bases lay between the germline ends. Looked up from germline, CDR1 is SNHLY and CDR2 is FYNNEI.

This clonotype was detected many times. The chain is built from TRBV7-2 and TRBJ2-7; 14 bases agree with TRBD2. Germline CDR1 and CDR2: SGHTA and FQGNSA. This CDR3 contains 18 residues. With V trimmed by 0 bases and J by 4 bases, 8 bases remained unmatched. CDR3 loop: CASSLAPRLAGGPYEQYF. In nucleotides, the CDR3 is TGTGCCAGCAGCTTAGCGCCCCGACTAGCGGGAGGGCCTTACGAGCAGTACTTC.

The chain joins TRBV7-2 to TRBJ1-5; no firm D call. The V end lost 4 bases, the J end lost 3 bases, and 10 bases lay between the germline ends. The germline V gene encodes CDR1 SGHTA and CDR2 FQGNSA. This CDR3 spans 14 amino acids. The CDR3 DNA reads TGTGCCAGCAGCTCCGGGCAGTTCAATCAGCCCCAGCATTTT. Translation gives CASSSGQFNQPQHF.

This clonotype was counted at least ten times. This sequence joins TRBV5-7 and TRBJ1-1; 9 positions match TRBD1. TRBV5-7 is classed as an ORF, of uncertain function. The CDR3 runs 15 residues. J lost 5 bases, V lost 2 bases, and 7 bases had no gene match. The CDR3 here is CASSFPGQGGTEAFF. The CDR3 nucleotides read TGTGCCAGCAGCTTCCCGGGACAGGGAGGTACTGAAGCTTTCTTT.